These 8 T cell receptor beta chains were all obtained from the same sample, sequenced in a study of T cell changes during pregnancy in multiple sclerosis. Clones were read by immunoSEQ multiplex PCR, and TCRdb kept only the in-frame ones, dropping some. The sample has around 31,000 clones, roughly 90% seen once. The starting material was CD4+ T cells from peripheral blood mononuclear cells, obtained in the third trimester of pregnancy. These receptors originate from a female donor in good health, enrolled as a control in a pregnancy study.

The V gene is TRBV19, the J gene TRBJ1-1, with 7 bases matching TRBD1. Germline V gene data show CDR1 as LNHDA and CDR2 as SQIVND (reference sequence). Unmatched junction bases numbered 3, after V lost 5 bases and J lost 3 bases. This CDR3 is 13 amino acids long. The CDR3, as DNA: TGTGCCAGTAGTGTCGACAGGGACACTGAAGCTTTCTTT. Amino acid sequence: CASSVDRDTEAFF.

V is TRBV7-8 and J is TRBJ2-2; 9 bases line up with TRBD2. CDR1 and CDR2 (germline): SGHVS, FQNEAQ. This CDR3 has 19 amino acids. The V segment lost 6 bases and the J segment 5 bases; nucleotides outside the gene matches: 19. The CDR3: CASRPGVMRVAGETGELFF. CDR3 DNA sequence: TGTGCCAGCAGGCCAGGGGTGATGAGGGTAGCGGGAGAGACCGGGGAGCTGTTTTTT.

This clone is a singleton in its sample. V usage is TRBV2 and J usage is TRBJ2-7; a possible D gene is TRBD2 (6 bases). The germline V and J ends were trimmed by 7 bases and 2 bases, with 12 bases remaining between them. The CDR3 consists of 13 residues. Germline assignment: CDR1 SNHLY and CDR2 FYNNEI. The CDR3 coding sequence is TGTGCCAGCAACGGCGGGGTGGCCTACGAGCAGTACTTC. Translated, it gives CASNGGVAYEQYF.

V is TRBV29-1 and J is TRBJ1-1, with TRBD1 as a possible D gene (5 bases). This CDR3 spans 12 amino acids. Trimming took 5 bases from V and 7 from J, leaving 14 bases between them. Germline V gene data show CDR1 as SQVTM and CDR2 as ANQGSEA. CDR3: CSVLLAGGEAFF. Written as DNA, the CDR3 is TGCAGCGTTTTACTTGCGGGGGGTGAAGCTTTCTTT. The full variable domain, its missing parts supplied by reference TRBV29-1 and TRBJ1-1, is SAVISQKPSRDICQRGTSLTIQCQVDSQVTMMFWYRQQPGQSLTLIATANQGSEATYESGFVIDKFPISRPNLTFSTLTVSNMSPEDSSIYLCSVLLAGGEAFFGQGTRLTVV.

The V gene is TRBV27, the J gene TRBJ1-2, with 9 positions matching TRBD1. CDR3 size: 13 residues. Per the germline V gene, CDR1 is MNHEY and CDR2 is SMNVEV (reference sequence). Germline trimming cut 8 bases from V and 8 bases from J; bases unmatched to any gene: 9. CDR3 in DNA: TGTGCCAGCGCCCCGGGACAGGGCGGAGGCTACACCTTC. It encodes CASAPGQGGGYTF.

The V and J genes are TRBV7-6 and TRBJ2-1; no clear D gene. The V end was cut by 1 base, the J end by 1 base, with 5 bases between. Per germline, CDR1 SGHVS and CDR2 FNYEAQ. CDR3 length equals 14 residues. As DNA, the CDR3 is TGTGCCAGCAGCTTAGATCTGTCCTACAATGAGCAGTTCTTC. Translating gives CASSLDLSYNEQFF.

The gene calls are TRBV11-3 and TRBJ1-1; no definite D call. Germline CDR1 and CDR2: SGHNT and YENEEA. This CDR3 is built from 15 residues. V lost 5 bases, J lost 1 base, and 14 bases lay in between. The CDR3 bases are TGTGCCAGCAGCCTCCTGGAGGGTTCGAACACTGAAGCTTTCTTT. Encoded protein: CASSLLEGSNTEAFF.

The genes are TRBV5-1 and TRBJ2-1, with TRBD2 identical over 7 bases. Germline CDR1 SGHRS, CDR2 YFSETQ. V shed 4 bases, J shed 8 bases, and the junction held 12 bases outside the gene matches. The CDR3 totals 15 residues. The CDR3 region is CASSPTGGGAHEQFF. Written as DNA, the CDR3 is TGCGCCAGCAGCCCAACGGGGGGAGGGGCCCATGAGCAGTTCTTC. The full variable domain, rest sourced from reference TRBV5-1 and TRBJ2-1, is KAGVTQTPRYLIKTRGQQVTLSCSPISGHRSVSWYQQTPGQGLQFLFEYFSETQRNKGNFPGRFSGRQFSNSRSEMNVSTLELGDSALYLCASSPTGGGAHEQFFGPGTRLTVL.